What follows is one TCR beta chain and its context. One end of the junction is discordant with germline, which a read error may explain. Taking about 20-31 mg of unsorted bulk tissue, the authors co-extracted RNA and DNA. Surgeons treated the primary liver carcinoma of the patients by surgical resection. At sampling, these chronic HBV carriers had received no treatment. Viable tumor cells exceeded 85% in all tumor samples. This specimen comes from a study of tumor-infiltrating lymphocytes in primary liver carcinoma. The overall study: Donors had hepatocellular carcinoma or combined HCC and intrahepatic cholangiocarcinoma.

Looked up from germline, CDR1 is SGHAT and CDR2 is FQNNGV. This CDR3 has 12 residues. A constant-region primer served to make TCR beta cDNA from about 500 ng total RNA. Sequencing libraries for TCR beta derived from three nested multiplex PCR rounds that used slightly modified ARM-PCR. With TRBV1-TRBV30 forward primers and a C-beta reverse primer, the first two PCR rounds were run for 9 to 10 cycles each. TCRdb re-called the multiplex PCR reads through MiXCR, storing one row per CDR3 protein. The data contain approximately 110,000 distinct CDR3 sequences, roughly 85% of them singletons. This receptor was taken from a man between 40 and 49 years old with primary liver carcinoma and hepatitis B virus infection. The specimen sequenced was liver tumor tissue from sampling region 3. The subset here: tumor region T3, left-lateral pole. The rearrangement links TRBV11-2 to TRBJ1-1; perhaps TRBD1 as D (5 bases). The DNA for the CDR3 is TGTGTCAGCAGCTCTAAACAGGCTGAAGCTTTCTTT. Translated, it gives CVSSSKQAEAFF.